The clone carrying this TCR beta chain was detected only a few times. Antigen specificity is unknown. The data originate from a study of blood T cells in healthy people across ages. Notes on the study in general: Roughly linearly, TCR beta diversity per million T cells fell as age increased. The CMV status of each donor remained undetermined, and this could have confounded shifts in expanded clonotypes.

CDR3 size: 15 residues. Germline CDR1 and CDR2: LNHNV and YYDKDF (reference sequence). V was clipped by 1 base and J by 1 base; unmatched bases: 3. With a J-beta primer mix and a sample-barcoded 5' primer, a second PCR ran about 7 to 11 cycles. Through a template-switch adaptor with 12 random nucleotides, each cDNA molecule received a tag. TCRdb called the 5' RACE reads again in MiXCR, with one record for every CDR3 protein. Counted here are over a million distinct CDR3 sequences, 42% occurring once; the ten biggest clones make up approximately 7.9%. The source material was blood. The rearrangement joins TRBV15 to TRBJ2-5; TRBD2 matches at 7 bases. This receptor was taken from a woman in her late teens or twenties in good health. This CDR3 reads CATSRGGGLQETQYF. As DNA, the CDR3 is TGTGCCACCAGCAGAGGCGGGGGACTCCAAGAGACCCAGTACTTC.